This T cell receptor (beta chain) was sequenced during a study of post-analysis software for immune sequencing data (dated by TCRdb to between 2014 and 2017). Study-level background: Disease courses on record covered relapsing-remitting, secondary progressive and progressive-relapsing multiple sclerosis, though some patients had no subtype annotation. The patient repertoires were set against eleven to twelve previously published healthy control repertoires from donors whose ages ranged from 6 to 25 years. A subset of samples was prepared in parallel using single-end sample barcoding, then pooled and co-amplified after Illumina adapter ligation. The full study reports these points: About 5 TRBV segments, including TRBV5-6, TRBV5-1 and TRBV20-1, were significantly more frequent in patients than controls. The multiple sclerosis patient group was slightly younger than the control group. Direct clustering with F measure showed strong co-clustering of samples prepared in the same batch, prompting a batch-effect correction. Significantly lower normalized Chao1 diversity was found in multiple sclerosis patients than in controls, suggesting substantial peripheral T-cell clonal expansion.

This clonotype was seen only a few times. Its specific antigen is unknown. It has no much larger one-base neighbor in the sample; base qualities were not kept. Libraries were constructed by PCR. TCRdb names Illumina HiSeq 2500 as the instrument used. To reduce PCR and sequencing biases, unique molecular identifiers were incorporated into the TCR beta cDNA libraries. Every 1 to 10 million input T cells yielded approximately 500,000 cDNA molecules, meaning each molecule approximated one T cell. The patient libraries were prepared and sequenced using the same protocol as the earlier healthy control dataset. Within a given batch, samples were prepared together, multiplexed and sequenced on the same HiSeq lane. Per the source publication's procedure: Raw barcoded reads were processed with MIGEC, and single-read molecular identifier groups were discarded before consensus assembly and CDR3 extraction. VDJtools was used for post-analysis of the clonotype tables, with diversity normalized by down-sampling every dataset to the smallest sample size. Repertoire overlap clustering matched CDR3 amino acid but not nucleotide sequences to correct batch-related cross-sample contamination. TCRdb handled the public reads itself, with Q25 trimming in fastp and clone calling in MiXCR, and kept productive beta chains. Rows matching on CDR3 protein sequence are summarized as one entry with the most common DNA and genes. The V and J calls follow TCRdb's processing rather than the paper's. The sample table lists 400,000 to 500,000 distinct CDR3 sequences, about 40% of them with a count of one. Under 9% of the sample is held by the ten biggest clonotypes.

To demonstrate the VDJtools post-analysis software, TCR beta repertoires were profiled from the peripheral blood of about 13 young patients with multiple sclerosis. The multiple sclerosis patients were children and adolescents between roughly 6 and 17 years of age. Reading from cysteine to phenylalanine, the CDR3 counts 14 amino acids. CDR3 DNA is the only sequence kept; it has 42 bases, read in frame from the first base. At the junction V is shortened by 3 bases and J by 8 bases, with 13 bases in between. Specimen: blood. The receptor's source is a girl between 2 and 10 years old with multiple sclerosis. The chain couples TRBV12-3 or TRBV12-4 to TRBJ1-4; perhaps TRBD1 is the D gene, with 6 bases matching. The CDR3 reads as follows: CASSFRGAEEKLFF. The DNA sequence is TGTGCCAGCAGTTTTCGGGGGGCGGAGGAAAAACTGTTTTTT.